These 23 T cell receptor beta chains were all obtained from the same sample, sequenced in a study of shared clonotypes between healthy human individuals. Method: immunoSEQ multiplex PCR; TCRdb's copy keeps in-frame clones and lacks some. This table has just over 2,000,000 clones, about 94% appearing once. Positive CCR7 selection of CD45RO-negative cells yielded the naive CD8 cells, and terminally differentiated effector memory CD45RA+ cells were excluded. Sample: naive CD8+ T cells sorted from blood. The receptors derive from a man aged 18 to 35 in good health.

The chain uses TRBV30 and TRBJ2-3, with D hard to call. The ends were cut back, 5 bases at V and 3 bases at J, with 6 bases in the middle. There are 11 residues in the CDR3. Looked up from germline, CDR1 is GTSNPN and CDR2 is SVGIG (reference sequence). CDR3 in amino acids: CAWEDTDTQYF. DNA for the CDR3: TGTGCCTGGGAAGATACAGATACGCAGTATTTT.

The chain employs TRBV2 and TRBJ1-4; 8 bases are shared with TRBD1. Germline CDR1 SNHLY, CDR2 FYNNEI. With 6 bases clipped from V and 2 bases from J, the junction kept 8 bases outside the gene matches. The CDR3 length is 16 residues. In nucleotides, the CDR3 is TGTGCCAGCAGCTACGGACAGGGAGCGACTAATGAAAAACTGTTTTTT. The encoded protein is CASSYGQGATNEKLFF.

This clone has only one observation. The sample contains more than one DNA sequence encoding this CDR3. The V and J genes are TRBV9 and TRBJ2-2; D remains unclear. The germline V and J ends were trimmed by 3 bases and 1 base, with 4 bases remaining between them. Germline V gene data show CDR1 as SGDLS and CDR2 as YYNGEE. This CDR3 spans 13 amino acids. The CDR3: CASSGRNTGELFF. In DNA, the CDR3 is TGTGCCAGCAGCGGACGGAACACCGGGGAGCTGTTTTTT.

The chain links TRBV4-1 to TRBJ2-3, with TRBD2 matching 10 bases. V lost 7 bases and J lost 0; bases outside the gene matches: 10. The V gene's germline CDR1 is MGHRA and CDR2 YSYEKL. The length of the CDR3 is 17 residues. CDR3 region: CASTPSIAGGSTDTQYF. The CDR3 DNA sequence: TGCGCCAGCACCCCATCTATAGCGGGAGGTAGCACAGATACGCAGTATTTT.

V is TRBV29-1 and J is TRBJ2-1; 14 bases are shared with TRBD2. This CDR3 contains 16 residues. With 6 bases clipped from V and 1 base from J, the junction kept 5 bases outside the gene matches. CDR1 and CDR2 from the germline V gene are SQVTM and ANQGSEA. The CDR3 region is CSVGGTSGRSYNEQFF. CDR3 in DNA: TGCAGCGTCGGAGGGACTAGCGGGAGATCCTACAATGAGCAGTTCTTC.

The V call is TRBV27, the J call TRBJ2-7; D ambiguous. The V gene lost 5 bases and the J gene lost 3 bases, with 11 bases spanning the gap. The CDR3 has 13 residues. From germline, CDR1 is MNHEY and CDR2 SMNVEV (reference sequence). CDR3 in amino acids: CASSPSGLYEQYF. The CDR3 nucleotides read TGTGCCAGCAGTCCCTCCGGCCTCTACGAGCAGTACTTC.

The CDR3 bases are TGTGCCAGCAGTTTAGCTACTCGGGGGGGAGCCACTGAAGCTTTCTTT. This codes for CASSLATRGGATEAFF. J is TRBJ1-1 and V is TRBV28; a possible D gene is TRBD1 (5 bases). V lost 2 bases and J 4 bases, leaving 17 bases between the germline ends. The CDR3 has 16 amino acids. Germline lookup yields CDR1 MDHEN and CDR2 SYDVKM.

The chain is built from TRBV28 and TRBJ1-6, with unresolved D. V shed 1 base and J shed 10 bases, with 14 bases lying between them. The CDR3 consists of 15 residues. Germline V CDR1 and CDR2: MDHEN, SYDVKM. The CDR3 DNA is TGTGCCAGCAGTTTATCCGCCAGCCGTCGATCACCCCTCCACTTT. The encoded protein is CASSLSASRRSPLHF. Looking up the rest from reference TRBV28 and TRBJ1-6 gives the full variable domain: DVKVTQSSRYLVKRTGEKVFLECVQDMDHENMFWYRQDPGLGLRLIYFSYDVKMKEKGDIPEGYSVSREKKERFSLILESASTNQTSMYLCASSLSASRRSPLHFGNGTRLTVT.

A note on this clone: The same CDR3 can be traced to other DNA sequences in this sample. The V and J genes are TRBV7-9 and TRBJ2-1; TRBD1 or TRBD2 may be the D gene (5 bases each). Germline V gene sequence: CDR1 SEHNR, CDR2 FQNEAQ (reference sequence). The CDR3 is 13 residues long. Between the trimmed V and J ends, which lost 1 base and 8 bases, there was a span of 9 bases. CDR3 DNA sequence: TGTGCCAGCAGCTTAGTGGTGGGGGATGAGCAGTTCTTC. It yields the protein CASSLVVGDEQFF.

The chain is built from TRBV4-3 and TRBJ2-5; possible D gene TRBD1, 6 bases. Deletions cut 3 bases from V and 2 bases from J, with 25 bases between. Germline lookup yields CDR1 LGHNA and CDR2 YSLEER. This CDR3 comprises 19 residues. CDR3 sequence (DNA): TGCGCCAGCAGCCATAGAGGGTGGTACAGGGATGGCCCTCAAGAGACCCAGTACTTC. Protein sequence: CASSHRGWYRDGPQETQYF.

This chain joins TRBV6-5 and TRBJ1-4; D remains unclear. The length of the CDR3 is 14 residues. Trimming removed 5 bases from V and 7 bases from J, with 14 bases in between. Per the germline V gene, CDR1 is MNHEY and CDR2 is SVGAGI. DNA for the CDR3: TGTGCCAGCAGTCCCGATGCCGGTGGTGAAAAACTGTTTTTT. This translates into CASSPDAGGEKLFF.

The rearrangement uses TRBV6-4 and TRBJ1-4; no reliable D call. Germline lookup yields CDR1 MRHNA and CDR2 SNTAGT. Trimming took 7 bases from V and 7 from J, leaving 16 bases between them. There are 14 residues in the CDR3. CDR3 nucleotides: TGTGCCAGCACCGAAGGAGGGTTATGTGAAAAACTGTTTTTT. Translating it yields CASTEGGLCEKLFF.

The chain couples TRBV7-9 to TRBJ2-1, with 10 bases aligning to TRBD2. The junction had 11 bases not matched to a gene; V was cut back by 1 base and J by 2 bases. The CDR3 spans 19 residues. Per germline, CDR1 SEHNR and CDR2 FQNEAQ (reference sequence). The CDR3 DNA reads as TGTGCCAGCAGCTTAGTACTAGCGGGAACCCGGTTCACCTACAATGAGCAGTTCTTC. It encodes CASSLVLAGTRFTYNEQFF.

The rearrangement links TRBV6-5 to TRBJ2-7; 7 bases fit TRBD1. CDR1 MNHEY and CDR2 SVGAGI come from the germline V gene. The V segment lost 6 bases and the J segment 2 bases; nucleotides outside the gene matches: 7. This CDR3 region has 14 residues. The CDR3 protein is CASSIGQVAYEQYF. The CDR3 coding sequence is TGTGCCAGCAGCATCGGACAGGTCGCCTACGAGCAGTACTTC.

This clone was seen once. This sequence joins TRBV29-1 and TRBJ2-1; D uncertain. CDR3 size: 9 residues. The germline gives CDR1 SQVTM, CDR2 ANQGSEA. Deletions cut 2 bases from V and 10 bases from J, with 3 bases between. CDR3 in amino acids: CSVEPEQFF. The DNA for the CDR3 is TGCAGCGTTGAACCGGAGCAGTTCTTC.

This clone came up a few times. The CDR3 DNA follows: TGTGCCAGCACCCTTAATGTGAGAGGGAACACTGAAGCTTTCTTT. This codes for CASTLNVRGNTEAFF. The V gene is TRBV6-5, the J gene TRBJ1-1, with D unresolved. The ends were cut back, 7 bases at V and 1 base at J, with 16 bases in the middle. The CDR3 is 15 amino acids. In germline, CDR1 is MNHEY, CDR2 SVGAGI.

The chain uses TRBV7-6 and TRBJ1-6, with 9 bases aligning to TRBD1. The CDR3 has 17 amino acids. V lost 3 bases, J lost 7 bases, and 10 bases stayed unmatched. CDR1 is SGHVS and CDR2 is FNYEAQ in the germline V gene. CDR3 in amino acids: CASSLVKGQGVNSPLHF. The CDR3 DNA reads as TGTGCCAGCAGCTTGGTGAAGGGACAGGGAGTCAATTCACCCCTCCACTTT.

The V call is TRBV5-6, the J call TRBJ2-2; 10 bases map to TRBD2. V was clipped by 2 bases and J by 5 bases; unmatched bases: 6. This CDR3 comprises 16 residues. The germline gives CDR1 SGHDT, CDR2 YYEEEE. CDR3 region: CASSLELAGQTGELFF. DNA for the CDR3: TGTGCCAGCAGCTTAGAACTAGCGGGACAAACCGGGGAGCTGTTTTTT. The entire variable domain, with the rest obtained from reference TRBV5-6 and TRBJ2-2, is as follows: DAGVTQSPTHLIKTRGQQVTLRCSPKSGHDTVSWYQQALGQGPQFIFQYYEEEERQRGNFPDRFSGHQFPNYSSELNVNALLLGDSALYLCASSLELAGQTGELFFGEGSRLTVL.

This chain connects TRBV9 to TRBJ2-1, with 8 positions matching TRBD1. Germline V gene sequence: CDR1 SGDLS, CDR2 YYNGEE. The CDR3 extends over 16 amino acids. With 4 bases clipped from V and 4 bases from J, the junction kept 10 bases outside the gene matches. Written as DNA, the CDR3 is TGTGCCAGCAGCCCTAGGTCAGGACAGGGTTACAATGAGCAGTTCTTC. It encodes CASSPRSGQGYNEQFF.

This chain links TRBV7-9 with TRBJ2-3; no clear D gene. Germline lookup yields CDR1 SEHNR and CDR2 FQNEAQ (reference sequence). The CDR3 is made up of 16 amino acids. Trimming took off 4 bases at V and 3 bases at J, with 17 bases between the two ends. The CDR3 nucleotides are TGTGCCAGCAGCTCCATTCCGTTGGGGTCGACAGATACGCAGTATTTT. It codes for CASSSIPLGSTDTQYF.

The CDR3, as DNA: TGTGCCAGCATCCTCTATAATGAGCAGTTCTTC. Amino acids: CASILYNEQFF. This chain uses TRBV25-1 with TRBJ2-1; D is undetermined. Germline V gene data show CDR1 as MGHDK and CDR2 as SYGVNS. CDR3 length equals 11 residues. Trimming took 7 bases from V and 7 from J, leaving 8 bases between them.

The J gene is TRBJ2-5, the V gene TRBV29-1; D is unresolved. The CDR3 has 14 residues. V lost 4 bases and J 3 bases, leaving 15 bases between the germline ends. CDR1 SQVTM and CDR2 ANQGSEA come from the germline V gene. CDR3 sequence: CSVVNQHTKETQYF. The DNA for the CDR3 is TGCAGCGTTGTGAACCAGCACACGAAAGAGACCCAGTACTTC. The full variable domain, its missing parts supplied by reference TRBV29-1 and TRBJ2-5, is SAVISQKPSRDICQRGTSLTIQCQVDSQVTMMFWYRQQPGQSLTLIATANQGSEATYESGFVIDKFPISRPNLTFSTLTVSNMSPEDSSIYLCSVVNQHTKETQYFGPGTRLLVL.

This sequence joins TRBV27 and TRBJ1-2; D gene ambiguous. The V and J ends lost 8 bases and 1 base respectively, with 14 bases between them. Germline loops: CDR1 MNHEY, CDR2 SMNVEV (reference sequence). CDR3 size: 14 residues. CDR3 amino acids: CASRRSALNYGYTF. The CDR3, as DNA: TGTGCCAGCCGACGATCAGCGCTTAACTATGGCTACACCTTC.